The source of this TCR beta chain is a study of cytomegalovirus exposure and HLA in healthy donors (dated by TCRdb to 2015 to 2018). Some background on the complete study: An earlier analysis of about 560 of the donors reported 250 to 350 Gb of sequence data and 100 million to 120 million unique TCR beta sequences obtained from approximately 180 million T cells. Donor age, sex, ethnicity and CMV serostatus were collected together with the repertoire data. An earlier analysis of approximately 500 of the donors applied high-throughput TCR beta sequencing to assess whether each TCR beta V gene segment acted as functional or pseudogenic. The study was designed to test whether signatures of past pathogen exposure could be identified by cataloging public T cell receptors. The genetic ancestry cluster associated with self-reported Caucasian donors included 81% of the 398 genotyped donors. The number of typed donors differed by locus: about 620-640 for A, B, C, DRB1 and DQB1; 522 for DQA1; about 600 for DPA1; and about 470 for DPB1. Every discovery cohort repertoire had been produced on one sequencing platform. About 300 gigabases of sequencing data and about 92 million unique TCR sequences made up an early release that covered 500 to 650 HLA-typed donors. Because of strong linkage in the cohort, a few DR-DQ haplotypes were treated as single units for association and clustering. HLA typing included class I and class II loci at four-digit resolution. To predict cytomegalovirus infection status, the study brought together high-throughput TCR immunosequencing, statistical association of individual TCRs with disease status, and machine learning. The T cell repertoires of 670 or so subjects were profiled by immunosequencing and related to cytomegalovirus serostatus. Along with the roughly 670-subject first cohort, a separate validation cohort of over a hundred different subjects was used. The later analysis used no new phenotypic data to find candidate immune exposures, relying instead on TCR beta sequences and their occurrence across donors. Genome-wide SNP genotypes for about 65% of the roughly 670 donors were used in a later genetic analysis, which treated that subset as a discovery cohort. A later analysis re-analyzed previously published TCR beta repertoires from 660 or so donors and added high-resolution HLA genotyping to study TCR occurrence patterns. Among roughly 370 genotyped donors of the cohort, an average of approximately 250,000 unique TCR beta nucleotide sequences were sequenced per donor, around a sixth of them non-productive. Summary of the overall study and its limitations: Because counts were too low, under 20 rarely observed V segments, including chromosome 9 orphons, were left out of the earlier analysis of about 500 of the donors. The classifier was reported to diagnose cytomegalovirus status with high specificity and sensitivity in both the original cohort and the validation cohort. In a later analysis, around 17,000 TCR beta sequences were associated with specific HLA alleles at a false discovery rate of 0.05. A later analysis found that HLA-associated TCR beta chains were more clonally expanded and had lower generation probabilities than equally common non-associated chains. According to a later genetic analysis, donors in an Asian-associated ancestry cluster had fewer N-insertions in productive TCRs than the approximately 710-donor mean. Most TCR sequences were seen in very few donors, while some public TCRs were found in many individuals. A few of the identified cytomegalovirus-associated TCR beta chains were confirmed in vitro to be specific for cytomegalovirus antigens. In a later analysis, several top co-occurrence clusters were reported to appear linked to parvovirus B19, influenza, CMV and Epstein-Barr virus. Most CMV-associated TCR beta chains appeared to be HLA-restricted in a later analysis, and the HLA associations seemed to be driven largely by CMV exposure. When HLA alleles, especially DR and DQ, strongly co-occurred, attributing TCR associations to individual alleles was difficult. Linkage disequilibrium might explain the correlated functional status among segregating V segments, but an unknown experimental factor could not be excluded. A further reported finding was that TCR beta sequences accurately predicted the HLA-A and HLA-B alleles for most subjects in the first cohort. This cohort had only TCR beta chains sequenced, and the lack of alpha or paired-chain data limited which features could be detected. In a later genetic analysis, a missense DCLRE1C variant was associated with V-gene and J-gene trimming of TCR beta chains, and the association was replicated in an independent cohort. In an earlier analysis of about 600 of the donors, most TCR beta V segments appeared in productive rearrangements about 87% or about 30% of the time, broadly matching IMGT annotations. Sequencing depth was assumed to be roughly uniform across donors in the presence/absence analyses, though that assumption may not hold. Because HLA typing was unavailable for some donors at each locus, only the typed subset was used in association tests. The 87-base-pair reads could not distinguish some IMGT-functional V segments, including TRBV6-2 and TRBV6-3, so those segments were excluded. The study listed 150 to 200 TCR beta chains as associated with cytomegalovirus. The authors suggested that the approach could potentially be extended to other disease states and immunological phenotypes. A cluster of highly shared sequence variants was judged likely to be a technical artifact of the sequencing pipeline. Immune exposure information for the cohort was limited to CMV serostatus. A later analysis found that TCR association rates varied across HLA loci, with DRB1 alleles showing the most associated TCRs and HLA-C alleles the fewest.

Worth noting for this clone: Its target antigen remains unknown. Base qualities are not provided; no much larger clone lies one nucleotide away.

Taken from the germline V gene, the CDR1 and CDR2 loops are SGHAT and FQNNGV. Measured from the cysteine to the phenylalanine, the CDR3 is 15 residues long. CDR3 DNA only is kept here, 45 bases in frame from base 1. V drops 1 base and J drops 7 bases, leaving 14 bases in between. The cohort was made up of 666 healthy bone marrow donors. At the time of sampling, every cohort member was nominally healthy, though immune exposures that went unrecorded were likely present. The donor tested CMV seropositive and was one of the 289 seropositive cohort members. Every donor gave a peripheral blood sample, and the peripheral blood mononuclear cells from that sample were used for TCR beta sequencing. The Qiagen DNeasy Blood Extraction Kit was used to extract genomic DNA from the blood cell samples. To prepare the library, the immunoSEQ multiplex PCR assay was applied. For the multiplex PCR, a mixture combining 60 forward primers for TCR Vbeta segments and 13 reverse primers for TCR Jbeta segments was used. The CDR3 region of rearranged TCR beta genes was amplified from genomic DNA by a multiplex PCR assay. The Illumina HiSeq System was used to sequence the amplified TCR beta libraries as 87-base-pair reads. The original pipeline was this. A later analysis tallied tens of millions of unique TCR beta chains across the approximately 670 repertoires, and about 12 million of those chains were shared by two or more donors. Raw reads were error-corrected and collapsed into unique sequences with a nearest-neighbor algorithm that merged closely related sequences to remove PCR and sequencing errors. Alignment of CDR3 sequences to IMGT reference sequences was used to assign V, D and J gene segments. For a sequence to be retained, a match of at least six nucleotides to both a V gene segment and a J gene segment was required. Rearrangements were called productive when the CDR3 lacked stop codons and stayed in frame with V and J; all others were non-productive. CDR3 was defined by IMGT convention, running from the second conserved V-encoded cysteine to the conserved J-encoded phenylalanine. The earlier analysis of fewer than 700 of the donors excluded sequences that lacked an unambiguous match to a single V gene segment. In an earlier analysis of a few hundred of the donors, V segments were called functional above 56.7% productive rearrangements and were called segregating when the between-donor standard deviation exceeded 5%. A statistical classification framework was developed to diagnose cytomegalovirus status using the catalog of TCR beta chain sequences. V and J gene assignment, in a later analysis, came from comparing TCR nucleotide sequences with IMGT/GENE-DB human TR gene sequences. A later analysis assigned CDR3 sequences and most-parsimonious VDJ recombination scenarios with the TCRdist pipeline. In a later analysis, every TCR beta chain was defined by the combination of its CDR3 amino acid sequence and its V-gene family, and reads without a unique V-gene family were dropped. As a way to deal with suspected cross-contamination and a sequencing artifact, a later analysis dropped 592 nucleotide sequences that were highly shared and had low generation probability. In a later analysis, a clonal expansion index was calculated for each public chain from normalized within-repertoire ranks of inferred template counts. In a later analysis, generation probabilities were computed using a VDJ recombination model fitted to out-of-frame rearrangements, and the results were checked against IGoR. In a later analysis, hypergeometric tests were used to score TCR-TCR, TCR-HLA and TCR-CMV co-occurrence, with a repertoire-size bias correction applied to TCR pairs. In a later analysis, false discovery rates were estimated by permuting HLA or CMV assignments 20 times. A later analysis grouped co-occurring TCRs with DBSCAN, adding TCRdist sequence similarity when clustering within HLA-allele-positive subsets. For co-occurrence clustering, repertoires with fewer than 30,000 or more than 120,000 public chains were excluded, along with about five repertoires with anomalous nucleotide sharing. TCRdb took this table from immuneACCESS and kept in-frame rearrangements with V and J called. Such tables lack part of the clones; where checked against another copy, unresolved V genes explain under half of the gap, and the rest is unexplained. The D gene and trimming were derived from the DNA, and the V and J assignments and clone size from that table. The sample table holds about 150,000 clones, of which 75% to 90% were seen once. The ten biggest clones cover roughly 8% of the sample.

The sequence is built from TRBV11-2 and TRBJ2-1, with TRBD2 perhaps the D gene, on 6 matching bases. The sequence derives from a woman in her forties or fifties in good health and CMV-seropositive. The sequencing input was PBMCs. The CDR3 sequence is CASSLGLRGLNEQFF. The DNA is TGTGCCAGCAGCTTAGGTCTCCGTGGACTAAATGAGCAGTTCTTC.